This T cell receptor beta chain stems from a study of molecular identifiers for immune sequencing clone quantification. Per the germline V gene, CDR1 is SQVTM and CDR2 is ANQGSEA. The CDR3 has 14 amino acids. V was trimmed by 7 bases and J by 1 base, leaving 16 bases between them. Making the bulk TCR libraries relied on previously described methods and listed TCR primers. One entry per CDR3 protein results from TCRdb running MiXCR on the PCR reads. Among 55,000 to 75,000 distinct CDR3 sequences, less than 20% were seen once, and the ten largest hold roughly 1.4%. The chain combines TRBV29-1 with TRBJ2-5; tentatively, D is TRBD2 (6 bases). This TCR came from a human donor in good health. Some libraries in this study had Jurkat cell RNA spiked in. The source material was naive CD8+ T cells from blood, with Jurkat cell RNA spiked in. Described subset: FACS-sorted CD8+CD4-CCR7+CD45RA+ naive T cells. CDR3 amino acids: CSAVGWGVQETQYF. The CDR3 DNA reads TGCAGCGCCGTAGGTTGGGGGGTCCAAGAGACCCAGTACTTC.